The rows below give T cell receptor beta chains drawn from one sample of a study of molecular identifiers for immune sequencing clone quantification. TCRdb reprocessed the PCR reads with MiXCR, giving one entry per CDR3 protein. This sample has about 320,000 distinct CDR3 sequences, with roughly 24% found just once. The sample taken for sequencing was naive CD8+ T cells from blood, with Jurkat cell RNA spiked in. The receptors were sampled from a human donor in good health. Some libraries in this study had Jurkat cell RNA spiked in. The CDR3 runs from the conserved cysteine through the conserved F or W. A D gene is named only where the DNA matches it firmly. Rows give clone size only sometimes, using once, few, many, or a class for an expanded clone.

j_call,clone_size,v_call,d_call,cdr3_aa,cdr3_nt
TRBJ1-2,many,TRBV28,.,CASSLLDRRIYGYTF,TGTGCCAGCAGTTTACTGGACAGAAGAATCTATGGCTACACCTTC
TRBJ2-7,many,TRBV7-9,TRBD1,CASSLPGQESYEQYF,TGTGCCAGCAGCTTACCTGGACAGGAGAGCTACGAGCAGTACTTC
TRBJ2-3,.,TRBV7-2,.,CASSLGFGTDTQDF,TGTGCCAGCAGCTTAGGTTTTGGCACAGATACGCAGGATTTT
TRBJ1-2,few,TRBV3-1,.,CASSLQGEGYTF,TGTGCCAGCAGCCTGCAGGGAGAAGGCTACACCTTC
TRBJ1-5,many,TRBV6-5,TRBD1,CASSTGTAINQPQHF,TGTGCCAGCAGCACCGGGACAGCCATCAATCAGCCCCAGCATTTT
TRBJ2-3,.,TRBV29-1,.,CSVEVKGESSDTQYF,TGCAGCGTCGAAGTTAAGGGAGAAAGCTCAGATACGCAGTATTTT
TRBJ2-3,few,TRBV27,.,CASSHQFGVTDTQYF,TGTGCCAGCAGCCACCAATTCGGGGTCACAGATACGCAGTATTTT
TRBJ2-1,.,TRBV2,TRBD2,CASKTSGGNNEQFF,TGTGCCAGCAAAACTAGCGGGGGTAACAATGAGCAGTTCTTC
TRBJ1-1,few,TRBV5-5,.,CASSSGLAEAFF,TGTGCCAGCAGCTCTGGGTTGGCTGAAGCTTTCTTT
TRBJ2-1,.,TRBV29-1,TRBD2,CSVEERGSSYNEQFF,TGCAGCGTTGAAGAGCGGGGGAGCTCCTACAATGAGCAGTTCTTC
TRBJ1-2,few,TRBV10-3,.,CAISQDESWGFDGYTF,TGTGCCATCAGTCAAGACGAATCTTGGGGGTTCGATGGCTACACCTTC
TRBJ2-2,few,TRBV11-2,TRBD2,CASSLYFYTSVVTGELFF,TGTGCCAGCAGCTTATATTTTTATACTAGCGTGGTCACCGGGGAGCTGTTTTTT
TRBJ1-2,many,TRBV5-8,TRBD1,CASSLDWDRLYGYTF,TGTGCCAGCAGCTTGGACTGGGACAGACTCTATGGCTACACCTTC
TRBJ1-1,.,TRBV7-9,.,CASSLPAGFGSNTETFF,TGTGCCAGCAGCCTACCGGCAGGGTTTGGTTCGAACACGGAAACTTTCTTT
TRBJ2-3,few,TRBV20-1,.,CSARDHRSTDTQYF,TGCAGTGCTAGAGATCATCGGAGCACAGATACGCAGTATTTT
TRBJ1-4,few,TRBV9,.,CASSLNPETATNEKLFF,TGTGCCAGCAGCCTCAACCCCGAGACAGCAACTAATGAAAAACTGTTTTTT
TRBJ2-5,many,TRBV5-1,.,CASSLEFGEETQYF,TGCGCCAGCAGCTTGGAGTTCGGCGAAGAGACCCAGTACTTC
TRBJ2-7,.,TRBV7-9,TRBD2,CASSFSPGLAGGPVYEQYF,TGTGCCAGCAGCTTTTCGCCGGGACTAGCGGGAGGGCCCGTTTACGAGCAGTACTTC
TRBJ2-7,many,TRBV28,TRBD2,CASSPSGGLAPYEQYF,TGTGCCAGCAGCCCATCGGGTGGACTAGCACCCTACGAGCAGTACTTC
TRBJ1-5,many,TRBV6-5,.,CASSPGDTAHQPQHF,TGTGCCAGCAGCCCGGGGGATACGGCACATCAGCCCCAGCATTTT
TRBJ1-3,many,TRBV7-9,.,CASSLGTSSSGNTIYF,TGTGCCAGCAGCTTGGGGACTTCCAGCTCTGGAAACACCATATATTTT
TRBJ2-1,.,TRBV19,.,CASNTLGNEQFF,TGTGCCAGTAATACTCTAGGGAATGAGCAGTTCTTC
TRBJ1-5,.,TRBV6-5,TRBD1,CASRPDRGPNQPQHF,TGTGCCAGCCGCCCTGACAGGGGGCCCAATCAGCCCCAGCATTTT
TRBJ1-6,.,TRBV12-3/TRBV12-4,.,CAGSPRQGGSPLHF,TGTGCCGGCAGTCCCCGGCAGGGTGGATCACCCCTCCACTTT
TRBJ2-7,.,TRBV6-2/TRBV6-3,.,CASSFALYAQYF,TGTGCCAGCAGTTTCGCCCTCTACGCGCAGTACTTC
TRBJ2-3,.,TRBV6-6,.,CAGSYVWGADRAADTQYF,TGTGCCGGCAGTTACGTGTGGGGCGCCGACCGCGCCGCAGATACGCAGTATTTT
TRBJ2-5,.,TRBV6-6,TRBD2,CASSLSGSETQYF,TGTGCCAGCAGCCTTAGCGGGAGTGAGACCCAGTACTTC
TRBJ1-5,.,TRBV20-1,.,CSARDPGRTSNQPQHF,TGCAGTGCTAGAGATCCAGGACGAACTAGCAATCAGCCCCAGCATTTT
TRBJ2-7,few,TRBV7-9,.,CASSLDRDAYERYF,TGTGCCAGCAGCTTAGACAGGGACGCCTACGAGCGGTACTTC
TRBJ1-3,.,TRBV19,.,CATEGGATTIYF,TGTGCCACGGAAGGAGGGGCAACCACCATATATTTT
TRBJ2-3,.,TRBV20-1,.,CNARYSYRNTQYF,TGCAATGCTAGATACAGTTATCGAAATACGCAGTATTTT
TRBJ2-1,.,TRBV25-1,TRBD1,CASSEFRGSSYNEQFF,TGTGCCAGCAGTGAATTCAGGGGGAGCTCCTACAATGAGCAGTTCTTC
TRBJ2-3,many,TRBV6-5,.,CASSYSTGADTQYF,TGTGCCAGCAGTTACTCTACAGGCGCGGATACGCAGTATTTT
TRBJ2-2,many,TRBV29-1,.,CSVDFSGTNTGELFF,TGCAGCGTTGATTTTAGCGGCACGAACACCGGGGAGCTGTTTTTT
TRBJ2-1,.,TRBV25-1,.,CASSDPGHYNEQFF,TGTGCCAGCAGTGATCCGGGACATTACAATGAGCAGTTCTTC
TRBJ1-1,many,TRBV12-3/TRBV12-4,.,CASSETGFGTEAFF,TGTGCCAGCAGTGAGACTGGGTTTGGCACTGAAGCTTTCTTT
TRBJ2-2,.,TRBV12-3/TRBV12-4,.,CASSPDWAQLSF,TGTGCCAGCAGTCCCGACTGGGCTCAGCTGTCTTTT
TRBJ2-6,.,TRBV5-6,.,CASSVSPGANVLTF,TGTGCCAGCAGCGTAAGTCCTGGGGCCAACGTCCTGACTTTC
TRBJ2-1,many,TRBV19,.,CASSTVLGEQFF,TGTGCCAGTAGTACGGTCCTTGGAGAGCAGTTCTTC
TRBJ1-5,many,TRBV7-9,TRBD1,CASSLVTGGDNQPQHF,TGTGCCAGCAGCTTAGTAACAGGGGGTGACAATCAGCCCCAGCATTTT
TRBJ2-7,few,TRBV20-1,TRBD2,CSADLSGSRDEQYF,TGCAGTGCTGACCTTAGCGGGAGCAGGGACGAGCAGTACTTC
TRBJ2-3,.,TRBV9,.,CASSVGEGDDRTDTQYF,TGTGCCAGCAGCGTAGGAGAGGGGGACGACCGCACAGATACGCAGTATTTT
TRBJ2-1,.,TRBV29-1,.,CSVEDLGGRGRNEQFF,TGCAGCGTTGAAGATCTGGGGGGCAGGGGACGCAATGAGCAGTTCTTC
TRBJ2-2,few,TRBV24-1,.,CATRTRDTGELFF,TGTGCCACTAGAACACGGGACACCGGGGAGCTGTTTTTT
TRBJ1-1,few,TRBV20-1,TRBD1,CSASPTGDTEAFF,TGCAGTGCATCCCCCACAGGGGACACTGAAGCTTTCTTT
TRBJ2-2,.,TRBV30,.,CALRKGSNSGELFF,TGTGCCTTACGGAAGGGATCGAACTCCGGGGAGCTGTTTTTT
TRBJ2-3,few,TRBV30,TRBD1,CARVTGANTDTQYF,TGTGCCCGTGTAACAGGGGCCAACACAGATACGCAGTATTTT
TRBJ2-6,few,TRBV19,.,CASSLTGGPGANVLTF,TGTGCCAGTAGTTTGACGGGGGGCCCTGGGGCCAACGTCCTGACTTTC
TRBJ2-2,many,TRBV7-9,TRBD1,CASSQQGVAGELFF,TGTGCCAGCAGCCAACAGGGGGTCGCCGGGGAGCTGTTTTTT
TRBJ1-3,many,TRBV6-5,.,CASSPSDSTSSGNTIYF,TGTGCCAGCAGCCCCTCCGACTCCACGAGCTCTGGAAACACCATATATTTT
TRBJ2-7,few,TRBV4-2,.,CASSQASQYSYEQYF,TGTGCCAGCAGCCAAGCTAGCCAGTACTCCTACGAGCAGTACTTC
TRBJ2-7,many,TRBV4-1,TRBD1,CASSHPRTGDEQYF,TGCGCCAGCAGCCACCCGAGGACAGGGGACGAGCAGTACTTC
TRBJ1-2,many,TRBV28,.,CASSPPGGSYTF,TGTGCCAGCAGTCCCCCCGGGGGAAGCTACACCTTC
TRBJ2-1,many,TRBV12-3/TRBV12-4,TRBD1,CASSLTGGKGYNEQFF,TGTGCCAGCAGTTTGACAGGGGGCAAGGGATACAATGAGCAGTTCTTC
TRBJ2-7,few,TRBV10-3,.,CAISESSSGDNSYEQYF,TGTGCCATCAGTGAGTCGTCGTCAGGGGATAACTCCTACGAGCAGTACTTC
TRBJ2-3,.,TRBV12-5,TRBD2,CACGLGGLAGAKSTDTQYF,TGTGCTTGTGGTTTGGGGGGACTAGCGGGGGCCAAGAGCACAGATACGCAGTATTTT
TRBJ2-5,.,TRBV7-6,.,CASSFGRSQETQYF,TGTGCCAGCAGCTTCGGACGCAGCCAAGAGACCCAGTACTTC